This T cell receptor (beta chain) was obtained from a study of cytomegalovirus exposure and HLA in healthy donors (dated 2017 in TCRdb). Looking at the study overall: An earlier analysis of 550 to 700 of the donors reported 250 to 300 Gb of sequence data and around 120 million unique TCR beta sequences from approximately 180 million T cells. An early release that covered about 600 HLA-typed donors contained about 300 gigabases of sequencing data and 80 million or so unique TCR sequences. Of the roughly 400 genotyped donors, 65% to 90% were placed in the genetic ancestry cluster associated with self-reported Caucasian donors. The study was designed to test whether signatures of past pathogen exposure could be identified by cataloging public T cell receptors. Using immunosequencing, the study profiled T cell repertoires from fewer than 700 subjects and related those repertoires to cytomegalovirus serostatus. In addition to the first cohort of 666 subjects, a separate validation cohort of 100 to 150 different subjects was used. To predict cytomegalovirus infection status, the study brought together high-throughput TCR immunosequencing, statistical association of individual TCRs with disease status, and machine learning. A later analysis re-analyzed previously published TCR beta repertoires from 650 to 800 donors and added high-resolution HLA genotyping to study TCR occurrence patterns. Rather than using new phenotypic data, the later analysis identified candidate immune exposures from TCR beta sequences and from how often those sequences occurred across donors. An earlier analysis of approximately 640 of the donors applied high-throughput TCR beta sequencing to assess whether each TCR beta V gene segment acted as functional or pseudogenic. Donor age, sex, ethnicity and CMV serostatus were compiled together with the repertoire data. A later genetic analysis used genome-wide SNP genotypes for about three fifths of the 666 donors, treating that subset as a discovery cohort. Every discovery cohort repertoire had been produced on one sequencing platform. HLA typing covered class I and class II loci at four-digit resolution. The number of donors typed differed by locus, with about 629-630 for A, B, C, DRB1 and DQB1, 522 for DQA1, approximately 580 for DPA1, and some 440 for DPB1. Four or five DR-DQ haplotypes were handled as single units for association and clustering, since linkage in the cohort was strong. On average, 235,054 unique TCR beta nucleotide sequences were sequenced per donor among a few hundred genotyped donors of the cohort, with around 19% of those sequences being non-productive.

Measured from the cysteine to the phenylalanine, the CDR3 is 16 residues long. CDR3 DNA only is kept here, 48 bases in frame from base 1. Sequences KGHSH (CDR1) and LQKENI (CDR2) are obtained from the germline V gene. Compared with germline, V lacks 6 bases and J lacks 8 bases; bases without a gene match: 14. The cohort comprised 666 healthy bone marrow donors. All cohort members were sampled while nominally healthy, although unrecorded immune exposures were likely present. The donor was CMV seropositive and belonged to the group of 250 to 350 seropositive cohort members. Each donor provided a peripheral blood sample, and peripheral blood mononuclear cells were used for TCR beta sequencing. The Qiagen DNeasy Blood Extraction Kit was used to extract genomic DNA from the blood cell samples. Here is what the overall study found, with its caveats: A few of the identified cytomegalovirus-associated TCR beta chains were confirmed in vitro to be specific for cytomegalovirus antigens. Because some donors lacked HLA typing at each locus, the association tests relied only on the typed subset. The presence/absence analyses assumed that sequencing depth was roughly uniform across donors, and that assumption may not be true. The study gave a list of some 150 TCR beta chains associated with cytomegalovirus. In a later analysis, HLA-associated TCR beta chains were found to be more clonally expanded and to have lower generation probabilities than equally common non-associated chains. Compared with the approximately 670-donor mean, donors in an Asian-associated ancestry cluster had fewer N-insertions in productive TCRs, according to a later genetic analysis. A later analysis associated 16,951 TCR beta sequences with specific HLA alleles at a false discovery rate of 0.05. Some IMGT-functional V segments, including TRBV6-2 and TRBV6-3, could not be told apart with the 87-base-pair reads, so those segments were excluded. Linkage disequilibrium might explain the correlated functional status among segregating V segments, but an unknown experimental factor could not be ruled out. For the cohort, immune exposure information was limited to CMV serostatus. It was suggested by the authors that the approach could potentially be generalized to other disease states and immunological phenotypes. A further reported finding was that TCR beta sequences accurately predicted the HLA-A and HLA-B alleles for most subjects in the first cohort. Several of the top co-occurrence clusters appeared to be linked to parvovirus B19, influenza, CMV and Epstein-Barr virus, according to a later analysis. Most TCR sequences were seen in very few donors, while some public TCRs were found in many individuals. The sequencing pipeline was judged likely to have produced a cluster of highly shared sequence variants as a technical artifact. The classifier was reported to diagnose cytomegalovirus status with high specificity and sensitivity in both the original cohort and the validation cohort. Only TCR beta chains were sequenced in this cohort, and the absence of alpha or paired-chain data limited detectable features. An earlier analysis of 587 of the donors showed that most TCR beta V segments appeared in productive rearrangements either about 87% or about 30% of the time, which broadly matched IMGT annotations. In a later analysis, TCR association rates were found to vary across HLA loci, with the most associated TCRs seen for DRB1 alleles and the fewest for HLA-C alleles. V-gene and J-gene trimming of TCR beta chains was associated with a missense DCLRE1C variant in a later genetic analysis, and the association was replicated in an independent cohort. Strong co-occurrence of HLA alleles, especially DR and DQ, made assigning TCR associations to individual alleles difficult. Because counts were too low, around 18 rarely observed V segments, including chromosome 9 orphons, were left out of the earlier analysis of a few hundred of the donors. Most CMV-associated TCR beta chains appeared to be HLA-restricted in a later analysis, and the HLA associations seemed to be driven largely by CMV exposure.

This clone was detected a few times. What this receptor recognizes is not known. There are no base qualities to consult, and no much larger clone falls within one base. The library came from the immunoSEQ multiplex PCR assay. A mixture of 60 forward primers for TCR Vbeta segments and 13 reverse primers for TCR Jbeta segments was used in the multiplex PCR. A multiplex PCR assay on genomic DNA amplified the CDR3 region of rearranged TCR beta genes. On the Illumina HiSeq System, the amplified TCR beta libraries were sequenced as 87-base-pair reads. Per the source publication's procedure: A later analysis tallied around 82 million unique TCR beta chains across the 550 to 850 repertoires, and around 9.9 million of those chains were shared by two or more donors. To remove PCR and sequencing errors, raw reads were error-corrected and collapsed into unique sequences using a nearest-neighbor algorithm that merged closely related sequences. Alignment of CDR3 sequences to IMGT reference sequences was used to assign V, D and J gene segments. Each retained sequence needed at least a six-nucleotide match to both a V gene segment and a J gene segment. A rearrangement counted as productive if the CDR3 had no stop codons and remained in frame with V and J, and every other rearrangement counted as non-productive. CDR3 was defined according to IMGT convention as the region running from the second conserved V-encoded cysteine to the conserved J-encoded phenylalanine. The earlier analysis of a few hundred of the donors excluded any sequence lacking an unambiguous match to a single V gene segment. In an earlier analysis of 500 to 750 of the donors, V segments were called functional above 56.7% productive rearrangements and were called segregating when the between-donor standard deviation exceeded 5%. To diagnose cytomegalovirus status from the catalog of TCR beta chain sequences, a statistical classification framework was built. V and J gene assignment, in a later analysis, came from comparing TCR nucleotide sequences with IMGT/GENE-DB human TR gene sequences. In a later analysis, CDR3 sequences and most-parsimonious VDJ recombination scenarios were assigned using the TCRdist pipeline. In a later analysis, each TCR beta chain was defined by its CDR3 amino acid sequence together with its V-gene family, and reads without a unique V-gene family were excluded. As a way to deal with suspected cross-contamination and a sequencing artifact, a later analysis dropped roughly 600 nucleotide sequences that were highly shared and had low generation probability. For each public chain, a later analysis derived a clonal expansion index from normalized ranks of inferred template counts within each repertoire. Generation probabilities in a later analysis came from a VDJ recombination model fitted to out-of-frame rearrangements, and those results were checked against IGoR. A later analysis scored TCR-TCR, TCR-HLA and TCR-CMV co-occurrence with hypergeometric tests, applying a repertoire-size bias correction to TCR pairs. False discovery rates were estimated in a later analysis by permuting HLA or CMV assignments 20 times. In a later analysis, co-occurring TCRs were grouped using DBSCAN, and TCRdist sequence similarity was added for clustering within HLA-allele-positive subsets. Repertoires with fewer than 30,000 or more than 120,000 public chains were left out of co-occurrence clustering, as were five repertoires with anomalous nucleotide sharing. TCRdb mirrors the immuneACCESS table, restricted to in-frame sequences. Some clones are absent from its copies; in checked studies, under half trace to an unresolved V gene, and the reason for the others is unknown. V, J and clone size derive from that table, while D and trimming were established from the DNA sequence. This sample has approximately 110,000 clones in its table, and around 80% of those were observed once. The ten largest clones add up to 4% to 5.5% of the sample.

The TCR originated in a man aged 25 to 40 in good health and CMV-seropositive. This sequence uses TRBV18 and TRBJ1-5, with TRBD1 matching 9 junction bases. The sample consisted of PBMCs. This receptor has the CDR3 CASSLEDRGLSEPQHF. The DNA reads TGTGCCAGCTCCCTCGAGGACAGGGGTCTTTCGGAGCCCCAGCATTTT.